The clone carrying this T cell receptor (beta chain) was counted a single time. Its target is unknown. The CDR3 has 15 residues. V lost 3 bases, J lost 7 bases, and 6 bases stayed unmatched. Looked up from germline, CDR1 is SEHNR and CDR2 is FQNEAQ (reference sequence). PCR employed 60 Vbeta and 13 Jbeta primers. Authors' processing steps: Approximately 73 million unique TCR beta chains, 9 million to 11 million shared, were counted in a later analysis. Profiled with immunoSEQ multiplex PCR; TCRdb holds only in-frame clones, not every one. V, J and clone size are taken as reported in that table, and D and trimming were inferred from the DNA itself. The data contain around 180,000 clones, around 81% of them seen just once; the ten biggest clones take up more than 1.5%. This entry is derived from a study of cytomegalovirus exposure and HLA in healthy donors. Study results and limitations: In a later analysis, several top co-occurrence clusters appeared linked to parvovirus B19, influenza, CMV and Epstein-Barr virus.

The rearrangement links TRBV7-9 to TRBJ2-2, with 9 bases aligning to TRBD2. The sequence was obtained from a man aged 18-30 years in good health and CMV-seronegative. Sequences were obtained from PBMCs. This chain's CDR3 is CASSLSRGGFGELFF. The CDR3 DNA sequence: TGTGCCAGCAGCTTGTCGCGGGGGGGCTTCGGGGAGCTGTTTTTT. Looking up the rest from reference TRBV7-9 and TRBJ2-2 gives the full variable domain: DTGVSQNPRHKITKRGQNVTFRCDPISEHNRLYWYRQTLGQGPEFLTYFQNEAQLEKSRLLSDRFSAERPKGSFSTLEIQRTEQGDSAMYLCASSLSRGGFGELFFGEGSRLTVL.